One and the same sample provided the 16 T cell receptor beta chains below, sequenced in a study of identifying expanded T cells in peripheral blood. Clones were sequenced by immunoSEQ multiplex PCR, and TCRdb holds only the in-frame ones, with some missing. Of under 100,000 clones listed, over 85% were seen once; the top ten hold less than 9.5%. Sequencing input: blood. The source is a person aged 18 to 75 in good health.

This chain connects TRBV5-4 to TRBJ1-2, with D unclear. CDR1 and CDR2 from the germline V gene are SGHNT and YYREEE (reference sequence). The CDR3 extends over 14 amino acids. Trimming removed 2 bases at V and 6 bases at J, with 14 bases between. CDR3 residues: CASSLQGRENGYTF. CDR3 nucleotides: TGTGCCAGCAGCTTACAAGGACGAGAGAATGGCTACACCTTC.

The rearrangement joins TRBV5-4 to TRBJ1-1; no reliable D call. This CDR3 has 11 residues. V was shortened by 0 bases and J by 8 bases, with 5 bases between the two germline ends. Germline CDR1 is SGHNT and CDR2 is YYREEE (reference sequence). The CDR3 region has the DNA TGTGCCAGCAGCTTGGACAGAGAAGCTTTCTTT. Protein sequence: CASSLDREAFF.

This clone has only a few counts. The V call is TRBV25-1, the J call TRBJ2-2, with unresolved D. CDR3 length: 14 amino acids. V was clipped by 1 base and J by 3 bases, with 6 bases between them. Germline V lookup: CDR1 MGHDK, CDR2 SYGVNS. In DNA, the CDR3 is TGTGCCAGCAGTGAATCCGCAGACACCGGGGAGCTGTTTTTT. Translation gives CASSESADTGELFF. Using reference TRBV25-1 and TRBJ2-2 for the parts outside the CDR3, the full variable domain is EADIYQTPRYLVIGTGKKITLECSQTMGHDKMYWYQQDPGMELHLIHYSYGVNSTEKGDLSSESTVSRIRTEHFPLTLESARPSHTSQYLCASSESADTGELFFGEGSRLTVL.

The chain is built from TRBV15 and TRBJ1-2, with D possibly matching TRBD1 (6 bases). Germline loops: CDR1 LNHNV, CDR2 YYDKDF (reference sequence). V lost 5 bases and J 5 bases, leaving 18 bases between the germline ends. The CDR3 has 15 amino acids. This CDR3 is CATSAGRGARYGYTF. The DNA of the CDR3 is TGTGCCACCAGCGCAGGGCGGGGGGCAAGGTATGGCTACACCTTC.

The J gene is TRBJ1-2, the V gene TRBV25-1; no reliable D call. The germline gives CDR1 MGHDK, CDR2 SYGVNS. Trimming pared 4 bases from V and 9 bases from J, leaving 9 bases between. The CDR3 loop spans 11 amino acids. CDR3 sequence reads: CASSAGKSYTF. Written as DNA, the CDR3 is TGTGCCAGCAGTGCTGGGAAAAGCTACACCTTC.

This clone was detected only once. V and J are TRBV30 and TRBJ1-1, with TRBD1 matching 7 bases. The CDR3 extends over 15 amino acids. V gave up 0 bases and J gave up 4 bases; unmatched junction bases: 8. CDR1 GTSNPN and CDR2 SVGIG come from the germline V gene (reference sequence). CDR3 sequence: CAWSVNRQGGTEAFF. CDR3 coding DNA: TGTGCCTGGAGTGTAAATAGACAGGGTGGCACTGAAGCTTTCTTT.

This clone was observed once. V gene TRBV10-3 combines with J gene TRBJ1-2; D perhaps matches TRBD1 (6 bases). Germline-derived CDR1 and CDR2 are ENHRY and SYGVKD. The CDR3 consists of 14 residues. The V gene lost 6 bases and the J gene lost 7 bases, with 18 bases spanning the gap. The DNA of the CDR3 is TGTGCCATCAGAGTAGAAGGGGGAATTGGTGGCTACACCTTC. Its protein is CAIRVEGGIGGYTF.

This clone has just one count. The rearrangement joins TRBV5-1 to TRBJ2-3; 7 nucleotides agree with TRBD1. Per the germline V gene, CDR1 is SGHRS and CDR2 is YFSETQ. The junction had 10 bases not matched to a gene; V was cut back by 0 bases and J by 3 bases. This CDR3 has 17 residues. CDR3 nucleotides: TGCGCCAGCAGCTTGGCGGCAGGGGGTGGTAAAACAGATACGCAGTATTTT. Translation gives CASSLAAGGGKTDTQYF. Full variable domain (rest looked up from reference TRBV5-1 and TRBJ2-3): KAGVTQTPRYLIKTRGQQVTLSCSPISGHRSVSWYQQTPGQGLQFLFEYFSETQRNKGNFPGRFSGRQFSNSRSEMNVSTLELGDSALYLCASSLAAGGGKTDTQYFGPGTRLTVL.

The chain is built from TRBV11-1 and TRBJ1-3, with D hard to call. The CDR3 is made up of 13 amino acids. Germline V gene data show CDR1 as SGHAT and CDR2 as FQDESV (reference sequence). V lost 2 bases to trimming and J lost 4 bases, with 6 bases between them. The DNA for the CDR3 is TGTGCCAGCAGCTTATCCCTCGGAAACACCATATATTTT. This encodes CASSLSLGNTIYF.

The rearrangement joins TRBV7-9 to TRBJ2-5; D perhaps matches TRBD1 (6 bases). The CDR3 totals 15 residues. Trimming pared 5 bases from V and 5 bases from J, leaving 18 bases between. The germline gives CDR1 SEHNR, CDR2 FQNEAQ (reference sequence). In nucleotides, the CDR3 is TGTGCCAGCAGCGCCTCCGGGGCAGGGGCCGAGACCCAGTACTTC. This gives the protein CASSASGAGAETQYF.

This clone was seen a single time. The chain carries TRBV11-1 and TRBJ1-3; D is ambiguous. This CDR3 region has 14 residues. CDR1 and CDR2 (germline): SGHAT, FQDESV (reference sequence). V was pared by 3 bases and J by 0 bases, with 6 bases between. This chain's CDR3 is CASSFTPSGNTIYF. The CDR3 bases are TGTGCCAGCAGCTTCACACCCTCTGGAAACACCATATATTTT.

The rearrangement links TRBV4-2 to TRBJ1-2; D might be TRBD1 (5 bases). Germline lookup yields CDR1 LGHNA and CDR2 YNFKEQ. There are 13 residues in the CDR3. Trimming stripped 0 bases from V and 4 bases from J, with 6 bases between. CDR3 sequence (DNA): TGTGCCAGCAGCCAAGATGGGGGCTATGGCTACACCTTC. Amino acids: CASSQDGGYGYTF.

The V and J genes are TRBV14 and TRBJ1-3; D unresolved. Germline assignment: CDR1 SGHDN and CDR2 FVKESK. The CDR3 has 14 residues. V was trimmed by 4 bases and J by 2 bases, leaving 9 bases between them. The DNA of the CDR3 is TGTGCCAGCAGCCCCGCGGGGACTGGAAACACCATATATTTT. Amino acids: CASSPAGTGNTIYF.

The V gene is TRBV27, the J gene TRBJ2-7, with a weak D call TRBD2 (7 bases). Germline V CDR1 and CDR2: MNHEY, SMNVEV (reference sequence). The CDR3 totals 14 residues. V was trimmed by 5 bases and J by 7 bases, leaving 18 bases between them. CDR3 nucleotides: TGTGCCAGCAGTCCACGGGGGGCCCTTCGGGAGCAGTACTTC. It translates to CASSPRGALREQYF.

This chain uses TRBV30 with TRBJ1-1, with D hard to call. Germline values: CDR1 GTSNPN, CDR2 SVGIG (reference sequence). Trimming cost V 0 bases and J 1 base, with 12 bases left between them. The CDR3 is 15 amino acids. The CDR3, as DNA: TGTGCCTGGAGTGTACTGGCCACACGGAACACTGAAGCTTTCTTT. Protein: CAWSVLATRNTEAFF.

The V and J genes are TRBV18 and TRBJ2-1; 7 positions match TRBD2. V trimming: 6 bases; J trimming: 0 bases; junction bases outside the gene matches: 5. The germline CDR1 and CDR2 sequences are KGHSH and LQKENI. This CDR3 is 15 amino acids long. The DNA of the CDR3 is TGTGCCAGCTCCCTGGGGGGGAACTCCTACAATGAGCAGTTCTTC. It translates to CASSLGGNSYNEQFF.